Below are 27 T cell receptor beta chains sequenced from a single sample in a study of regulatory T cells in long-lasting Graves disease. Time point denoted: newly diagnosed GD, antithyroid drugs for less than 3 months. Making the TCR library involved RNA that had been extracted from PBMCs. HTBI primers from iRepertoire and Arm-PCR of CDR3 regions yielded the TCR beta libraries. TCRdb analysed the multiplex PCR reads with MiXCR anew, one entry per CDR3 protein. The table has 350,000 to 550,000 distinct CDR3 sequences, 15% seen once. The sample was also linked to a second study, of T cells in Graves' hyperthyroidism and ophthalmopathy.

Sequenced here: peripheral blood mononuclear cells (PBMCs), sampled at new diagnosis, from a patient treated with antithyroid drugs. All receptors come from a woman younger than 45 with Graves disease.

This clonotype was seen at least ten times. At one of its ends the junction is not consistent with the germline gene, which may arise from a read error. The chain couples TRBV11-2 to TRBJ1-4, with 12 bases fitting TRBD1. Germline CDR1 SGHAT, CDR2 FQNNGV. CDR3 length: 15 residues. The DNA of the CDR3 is TGTACCAGCAGCCCGGGGGACAGGGGGCGTGAAAAACTGTTTTTT. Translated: CTSSPGDRGREKLFF.

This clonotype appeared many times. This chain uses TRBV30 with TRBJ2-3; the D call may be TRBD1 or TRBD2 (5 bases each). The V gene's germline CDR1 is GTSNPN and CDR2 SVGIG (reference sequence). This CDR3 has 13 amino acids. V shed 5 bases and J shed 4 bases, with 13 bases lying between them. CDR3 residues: CAWGASWSDTQYF. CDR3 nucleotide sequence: TGTGCCTGGGGGGCTAGCTGGTCAGATACGCAGTATTTT. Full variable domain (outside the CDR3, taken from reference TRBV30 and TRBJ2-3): SQTIHQWPATLVQPVGSPLSLECTVEGTSNPNLYWYRQAAGRGLQLLFYSVGIGQISSEVPQNLSASRPQDRQFILSSKKLLLSDSGFYLCAWGASWSDTQYFGPGTRLTVL.

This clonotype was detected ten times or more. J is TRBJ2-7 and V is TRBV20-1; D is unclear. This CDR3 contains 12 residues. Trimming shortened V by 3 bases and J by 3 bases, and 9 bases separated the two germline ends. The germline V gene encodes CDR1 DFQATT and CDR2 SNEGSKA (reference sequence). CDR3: CSASRQIYEQYF. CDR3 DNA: TGCAGTGCTAGTAGACAAATCTACGAGCAGTACTTC.

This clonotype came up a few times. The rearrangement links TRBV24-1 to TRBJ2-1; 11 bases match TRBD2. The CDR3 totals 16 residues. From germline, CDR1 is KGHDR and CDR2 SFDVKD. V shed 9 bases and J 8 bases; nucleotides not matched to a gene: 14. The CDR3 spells CATEAQTSGRADEQFF. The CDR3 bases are TGTGCCACCGAAGCTCAAACTAGCGGGAGAGCTGATGAGCAGTTCTTC.

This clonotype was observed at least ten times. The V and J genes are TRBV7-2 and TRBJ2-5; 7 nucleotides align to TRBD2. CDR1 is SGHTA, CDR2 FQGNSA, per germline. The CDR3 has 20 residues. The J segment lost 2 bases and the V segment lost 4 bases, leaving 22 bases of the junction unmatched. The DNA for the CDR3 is TGTGCCAGCAGCTCCTCCTCAGGGTTTCAGAGAGCGGGGCCACAAGAGACCCAGTACTTC. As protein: CASSSSSGFQRAGPQETQYF.

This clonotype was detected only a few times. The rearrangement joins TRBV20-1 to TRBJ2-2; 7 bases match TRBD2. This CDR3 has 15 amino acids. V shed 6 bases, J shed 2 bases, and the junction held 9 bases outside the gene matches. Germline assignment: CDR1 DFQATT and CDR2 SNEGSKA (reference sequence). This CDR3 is CSARVREINTGELFF. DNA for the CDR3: TGCAGTGCGCGGGTGCGGGAGATTAACACCGGGGAGCTGTTTTTT.

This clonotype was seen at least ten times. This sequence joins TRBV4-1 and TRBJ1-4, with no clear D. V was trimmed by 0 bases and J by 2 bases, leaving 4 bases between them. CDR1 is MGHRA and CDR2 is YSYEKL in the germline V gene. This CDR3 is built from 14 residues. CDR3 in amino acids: CASSQDPTNEKLFF. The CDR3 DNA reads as TGCGCCAGCAGCCAAGATCCCACTAATGAAAAACTGTTTTTT.

The CDR3 DNA follows: TGTGCCAGCAGCCAAGTGCGGGAGATAGATACGCAGTATTTT. Encoded protein: CASSQVREIDTQYF. The chain links TRBV3-1 to TRBJ2-3; 7 nucleotides agree with TRBD2. CDR1 is LGHDT, CDR2 YNNKEL, per germline (reference sequence). There are 14 residues in the CDR3. Losses at the gene ends were 1 base for V and 5 bases for J; bases not matched to a gene: 3.

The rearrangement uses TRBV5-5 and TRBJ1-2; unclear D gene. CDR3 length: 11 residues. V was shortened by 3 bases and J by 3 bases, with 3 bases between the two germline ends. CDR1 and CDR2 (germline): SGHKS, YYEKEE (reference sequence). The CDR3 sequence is CASSSYYGYTF. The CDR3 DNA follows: TGTGCCAGCAGCTCGTACTATGGCTACACCTTC.

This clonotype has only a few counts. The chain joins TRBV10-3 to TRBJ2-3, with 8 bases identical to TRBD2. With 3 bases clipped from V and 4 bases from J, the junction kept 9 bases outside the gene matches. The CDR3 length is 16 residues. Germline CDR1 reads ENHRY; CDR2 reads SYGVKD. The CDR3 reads CAISEWLAGRSDTQYF. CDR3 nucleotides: TGTGCCATCAGTGAATGGTTAGCGGGACGGTCAGATACGCAGTATTTT.

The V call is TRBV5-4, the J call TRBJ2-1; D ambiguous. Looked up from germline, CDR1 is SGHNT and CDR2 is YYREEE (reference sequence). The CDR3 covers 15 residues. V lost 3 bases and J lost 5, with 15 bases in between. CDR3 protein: CASSSSMGRDNEQFF. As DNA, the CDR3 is TGTGCCAGCAGCTCCTCTATGGGCCGGGACAATGAGCAGTTCTTC.

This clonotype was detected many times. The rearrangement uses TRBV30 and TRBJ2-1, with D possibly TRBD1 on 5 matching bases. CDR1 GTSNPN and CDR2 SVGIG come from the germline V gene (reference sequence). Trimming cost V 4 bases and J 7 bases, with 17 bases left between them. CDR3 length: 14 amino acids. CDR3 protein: CAWMGRPVINEQFF. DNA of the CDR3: TGTGCCTGGATGGGGCGGCCTGTGATTAATGAGCAGTTCTTC.

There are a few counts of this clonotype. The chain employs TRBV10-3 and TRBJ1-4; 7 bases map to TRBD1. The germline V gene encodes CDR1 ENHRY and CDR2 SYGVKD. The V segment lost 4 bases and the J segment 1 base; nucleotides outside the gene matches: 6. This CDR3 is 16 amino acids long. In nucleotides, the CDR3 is TGTGCCATCAGTGCGAGACAGGGCCTAACTAATGAAAAACTGTTTTTT. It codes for CAISARQGLTNEKLFF.

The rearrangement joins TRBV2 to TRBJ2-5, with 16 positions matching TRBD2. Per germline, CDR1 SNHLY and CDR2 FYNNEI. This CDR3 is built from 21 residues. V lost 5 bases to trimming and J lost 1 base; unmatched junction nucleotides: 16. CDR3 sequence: CASSFRPPGLAGGGGQETQYF. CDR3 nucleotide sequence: TGTGCCAGCAGTTTCCGACCCCCGGGACTAGCGGGAGGGGGCGGCCAAGAGACCCAGTACTTC.

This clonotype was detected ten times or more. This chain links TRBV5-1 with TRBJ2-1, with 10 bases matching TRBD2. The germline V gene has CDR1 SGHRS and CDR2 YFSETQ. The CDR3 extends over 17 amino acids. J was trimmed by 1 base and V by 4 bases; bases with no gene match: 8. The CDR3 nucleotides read TGCGCCAGCAGCCTCTATACTAGCGGGATGTCCTACAATGAGCAGTTCTTC. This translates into CASSLYTSGMSYNEQFF.

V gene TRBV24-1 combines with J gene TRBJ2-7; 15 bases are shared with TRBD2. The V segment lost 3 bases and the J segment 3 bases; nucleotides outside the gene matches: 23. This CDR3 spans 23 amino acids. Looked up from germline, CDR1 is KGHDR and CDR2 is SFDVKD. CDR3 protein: CATSDPGFGPTPGLAGGGYEQYF. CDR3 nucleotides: TGTGCCACCAGTGATCCCGGTTTCGGCCCTACACCGGGACTAGCGGGAGGAGGCTACGAGCAGTACTTC.

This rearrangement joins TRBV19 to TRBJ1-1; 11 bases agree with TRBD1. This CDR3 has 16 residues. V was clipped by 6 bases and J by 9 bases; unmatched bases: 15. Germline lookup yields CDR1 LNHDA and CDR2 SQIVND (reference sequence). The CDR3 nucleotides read TGTGCCAGTAGGACCGGACAGGGGGCGCATGGGCCTAAAGCTTTCTTT. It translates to CASRTGQGAHGPKAFF.

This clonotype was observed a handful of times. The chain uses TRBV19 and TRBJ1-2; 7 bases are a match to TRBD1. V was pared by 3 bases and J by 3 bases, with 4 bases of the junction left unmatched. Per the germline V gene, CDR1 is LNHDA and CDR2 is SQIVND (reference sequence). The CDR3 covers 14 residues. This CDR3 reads CASSMWQGDYGYTF. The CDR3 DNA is TGTGCCAGTAGTATGTGGCAGGGGGACTATGGCTACACCTTC. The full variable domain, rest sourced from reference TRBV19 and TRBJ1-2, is DGGITQSPKYLFRKEGQNVTLSCEQNLNHDAMYWYRQDPGQGLRLIYYSQIVNDFQKGDIAEGYSVSREKKESFPLTVTSAQKNPTAFYLCASSMWQGDYGYTFGSGTRLTVV.

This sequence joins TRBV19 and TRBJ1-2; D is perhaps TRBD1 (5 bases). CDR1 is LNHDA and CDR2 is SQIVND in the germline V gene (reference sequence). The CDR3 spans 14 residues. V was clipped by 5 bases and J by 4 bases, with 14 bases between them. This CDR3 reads CASSLPGQVYGYTF. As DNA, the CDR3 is TGTGCCAGTAGTCTCCCCGGACAAGTCTATGGCTACACCTTC.

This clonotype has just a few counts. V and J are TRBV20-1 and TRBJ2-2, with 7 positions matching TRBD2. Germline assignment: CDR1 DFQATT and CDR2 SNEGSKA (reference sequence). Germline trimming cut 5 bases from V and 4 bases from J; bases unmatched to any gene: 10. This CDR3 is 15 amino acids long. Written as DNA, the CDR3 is TGCAGTGCTGACGCGGGAGTGCGGGGCACCGGGGAGCTGTTTTTT. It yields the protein CSADAGVRGTGELFF.

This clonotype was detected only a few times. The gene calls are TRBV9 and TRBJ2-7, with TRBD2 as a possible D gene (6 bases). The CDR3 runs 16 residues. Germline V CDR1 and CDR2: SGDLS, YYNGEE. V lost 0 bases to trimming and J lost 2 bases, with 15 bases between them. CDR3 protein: CASSVGPGDTAYEQYF. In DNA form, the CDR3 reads TGTGCCAGCAGCGTAGGTCCGGGGGATACAGCCTACGAGCAGTACTTC.

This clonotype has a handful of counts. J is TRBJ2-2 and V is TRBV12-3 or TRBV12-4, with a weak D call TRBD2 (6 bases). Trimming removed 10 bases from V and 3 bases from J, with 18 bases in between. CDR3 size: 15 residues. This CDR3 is CATKSPGLYTGELFF. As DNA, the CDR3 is TGTGCCACTAAGAGTCCGGGACTTTACACCGGGGAGCTGTTTTTT.

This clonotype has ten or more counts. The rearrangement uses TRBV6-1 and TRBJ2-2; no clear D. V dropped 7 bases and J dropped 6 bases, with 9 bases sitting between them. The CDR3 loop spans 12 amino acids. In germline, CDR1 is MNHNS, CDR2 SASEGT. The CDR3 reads CASTSPSGELFF. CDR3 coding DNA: TGTGCCAGCACCAGCCCCTCCGGGGAGCTGTTTTTT.

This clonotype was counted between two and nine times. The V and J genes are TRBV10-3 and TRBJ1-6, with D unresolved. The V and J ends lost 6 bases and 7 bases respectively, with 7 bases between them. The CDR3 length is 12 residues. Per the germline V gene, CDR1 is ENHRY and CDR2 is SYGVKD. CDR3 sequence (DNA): TGTGCCATCAGGGACGGAAATTCACCCCTCCACTTT. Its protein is CAIRDGNSPLHF.

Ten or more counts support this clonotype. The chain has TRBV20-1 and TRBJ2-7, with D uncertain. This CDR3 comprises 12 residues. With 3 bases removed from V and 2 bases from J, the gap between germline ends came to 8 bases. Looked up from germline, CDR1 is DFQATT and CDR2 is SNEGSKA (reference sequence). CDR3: CSASASTYEQYF. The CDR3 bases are TGCAGTGCTAGTGCCTCCACCTACGAGCAGTACTTC.

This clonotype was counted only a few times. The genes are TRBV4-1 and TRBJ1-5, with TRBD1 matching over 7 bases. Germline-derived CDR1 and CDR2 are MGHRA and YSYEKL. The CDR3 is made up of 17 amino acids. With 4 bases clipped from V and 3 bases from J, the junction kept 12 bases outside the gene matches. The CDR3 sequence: CASSPDVRDSSNQPQHF. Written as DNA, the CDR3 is TGCGCCAGCAGCCCCGATGTCCGGGACAGCTCCAATCAGCCCCAGCATTTT.

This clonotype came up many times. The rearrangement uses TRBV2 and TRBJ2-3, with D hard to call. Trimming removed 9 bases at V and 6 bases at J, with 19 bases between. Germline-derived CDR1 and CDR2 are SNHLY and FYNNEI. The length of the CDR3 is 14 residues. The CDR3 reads CARQHAPPEDTQYF. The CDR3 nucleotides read TGTGCCAGACAGCACGCCCCTCCGGAGGATACGCAGTATTTT.